The subject of this entry is one T cell receptor beta chain. This clonotype has only a few counts. There is no known antigen for this receptor. Within one base of it there is no much larger clone, and no base qualities were kept. This record comes from a study of early T cells in non-severe SARS-CoV-2 infection (dated by TCRdb to the early 2020s). Study-wide context: Because TCR sequencing was done on bulk RNA from unsorted whole blood, the alpha and beta chains could not be paired. The research as a whole found: VDJdb matching was skewed toward anti-spike CD8 responses and likely underestimated virus-specific expansions, missing private and CD4 specificities.

The library relied on 5' RACE. Instrument used: NextSeq 500. In the TCR library protocol, unique molecular identifiers were attached to individual cDNA molecules to correct for PCR bias and sequencing error. Both TCR alpha and beta chains were sequenced, and tight co-correlation was observed between alpha and beta sequence abundances in each sample. Per the authors' processing: V gene, J gene and CDR3 annotation of TCR sequences was performed with Decombinator V4. TCRs were defined as expanded if a significant change between any two time points was detected under a Poisson model with p below 0.0001. Abundances of TCRs were expressed as counts per million after normalisation to the total number of TCRs sequenced in each sample. MAIT TCRs were defined by TRAV1-2 paired with TRAJ12, TRAJ20 or TRAJ33, and iNKT TCRs by TRAV10 paired with TRAJ18. VDJdb, accessed 1 November 2021, was searched for CMV, EBV and SARS-CoV-2 annotated TCRs, with TCRs annotated for multiple antigens excluded. In TCRdb, the public reads were trimmed at Q25 with fastp and aligned with MiXCR, with productive beta chains retained. Each entry merges the rows of one CDR3 protein and shows their most common DNA and genes. For this entry, the V and J calls and clone size follow TCRdb and not the study's own pipeline. For this sample there are 40,000 to 55,000 distinct CDR3 sequences; 20% to 25% appear just once. The top ten hold under 6% of the sample.

The study was a case-control design nested within a healthcare worker cohort in London, UK, with weekly nasopharyngeal swab PCR tests and blood sampling. Between 23 and 31 March 2020, the week of the UK lockdown, healthcare workers were enrolled and then followed up weekly for as long as 16 weeks. Sequences SGHRS (CDR1) and YFSETQ (CDR2) are obtained from the germline V gene. Deletion took 6 bases off V and 7 bases off J, with a span of 10 bases between the germline ends. The CDR3 contains 11 residues, cysteine and phenylalanine counted. The retained sequence is limited to the CDR3, 33 bases, with the frame set at the first base.

The chain was built from TRBV5-1 and TRBJ2-5; a weak D assignment points to TRBD2 (6 bases agree). Sequences were derived from whole blood, sampled at baseline. The clonotype was recovered from an adult who was a healthcare worker with PCR-confirmed SARS-CoV-2 infection or an uninfected control (not recorded which). The DNA sequence reads TGCGCCAGCACGATGGGGGGGACCCAGTACTTC. Protein translation: CASTMGGTQYF.